These 19 T cell receptor beta chains were sequenced from one sample in a study of blood T cell repertoires in COVID-19. Libraries were prepared by immunoSEQ multiplex PCR; TCRdb keeps only in-frame clonotypes and omits some of them. The sample consists of around 270,000 clones, 65% to 85% of them appearing once. The specimen sequenced was peripheral blood. The receptor source for this set is a woman between 40 and 55 years old who had recovered from COVID-19.

This clone was seen ten or more times. The chain is built from TRBV9 and TRBJ1-2; possibly TRBD1 for D (6 bases). The germline V gene has CDR1 SGDLS and CDR2 YYNGEE. V was trimmed by 0 bases and J by 8 bases, leaving 17 bases between them. The CDR3 runs to 15 residues. CDR3 in amino acids: CASSVVADRRSGYTF. The CDR3 DNA sequence: TGTGCCAGCAGCGTAGTCGCGGACAGACGGAGCGGCTACACCTTC.

V is TRBV4-1 and J is TRBJ1-4, with D unresolved. CDR1 MGHRA and CDR2 YSYEKL come from the germline V gene. Trimming removed 1 base from V and 8 bases from J, with 14 bases in between. The CDR3 totals 15 residues. In DNA, the CDR3 is TGCGCCAGCAGCCAAGTATGGCTGGCTGCCGAAAAACTGTTTTTT. It codes for CASSQVWLAAEKLFF.

The CDR3 DNA is TGTGCCAGCGGGACAGGGATAGGGTATCAGCCCCAGCATTTT. Protein sequence: CASGTGIGYQPQHF. The chain carries TRBV6-6 and TRBJ1-5; 9 nucleotides line up with TRBD1. CDR3 length equals 14 residues. CDR1 MNHNY and CDR2 SVGAGI come from the germline V gene (reference sequence). V was pared by 8 bases and J by 5 bases, with 7 bases of the junction left unmatched.

This clone was counted once. The chain links TRBV2 to TRBJ2-3, with TRBD1 matching over 8 bases. Germline V CDR1 and CDR2: SNHLY, FYNNEI. V was pared by 8 bases and J by 4 bases, with 8 bases of the junction left unmatched. The CDR3 is made up of 14 amino acids. CDR3: CASEETGVADTQYF. CDR3 DNA sequence: TGTGCCAGCGAAGAGACAGGGGTCGCAGATACGCAGTATTTT.

This chain connects TRBV11-2 to TRBJ1-3; D uncertain. Deletions cut 2 bases from V and 0 bases from J, with 8 bases between. CDR3 length: 15 residues. Germline-derived CDR1 and CDR2 are SGHAT and FQNNGV. CDR3: CASSLLRNSGNTIYF. CDR3 DNA sequence: TGTGCCAGCAGCTTATTGAGGAACTCTGGAAACACCATATATTTT.

This clone appeared a single time. The rearrangement links TRBV6-5 to TRBJ1-2; 9 bases map to TRBD1. The CDR3 consists of 15 residues. Trimming cost V 0 bases and J 2 bases; bases outside gene matches: 1. Per the germline V gene, CDR1 is MNHEY and CDR2 is SVGAGI. The CDR3 protein is CASSYSDRGNYGYTF. Here the CDR3 DNA reads TGTGCCAGCAGTTACTCGGACAGGGGAAACTATGGCTACACCTTC.

This clone was observed a single time. The chain carries TRBV9 and TRBJ1-5; possible D gene TRBD1, 5 bases. This CDR3 is built from 14 residues. Germline-derived CDR1 and CDR2 are SGDLS and YYNGEE. The V and J ends lost 3 bases and 7 bases respectively, with 14 bases between them. The CDR3 is CASSDGPWGQPQHF. The CDR3 DNA is TGTGCCAGCAGCGACGGGCCCTGGGGCCAGCCCCAGCATTTT.

This chain links TRBV3-1 (or the pseudogene TRBV3-2) with TRBJ1-1, with TRBD1 matching 8 bases. CDR1 is LGHDT, CDR2 YNNKEL, per germline (reference sequence). V lost 5 bases, J lost 1 base, and 3 bases stayed unmatched. The CDR3 covers 14 residues. CDR3 in DNA: TGTGCCAGCAGCTCTGGGACAGGGAACACTGAAGCTTTCTTT. Translating gives CASSSGTGNTEAFF.

This chain joins TRBV20-1 and TRBJ2-7; unclear D gene. CDR3 length: 14 residues. Trimming took off 3 bases at V and 3 bases at J, with 15 bases between the two ends. Looked up from germline, CDR1 is DFQATT and CDR2 is SNEGSKA (reference sequence). The CDR3 sequence is CSASLGRLGYEQYF. CDR3 DNA sequence: TGCAGTGCTAGTTTAGGTAGACTCGGCTACGAGCAGTACTTC.

The V gene is TRBV28, the J gene TRBJ1-2; TRBD1 matches 8 bases. With 4 bases clipped from V and 6 bases from J, the junction kept 4 bases outside the gene matches. This CDR3 has 13 amino acids. CDR1 is MDHEN, CDR2 SYDVKM, per germline. CDR3 in amino acids: CASSWGQANGYTF. The CDR3 bases are TGTGCCAGCAGTTGGGGACAGGCTAATGGCTACACCTTC.

The chain joins TRBV6-5 to TRBJ1-5, with TRBD1 matching 10 bases. Unmatched junction bases numbered 9, after V lost 6 bases and J lost 7 bases. The CDR3 loop spans 15 amino acids. Germline CDR1 reads MNHEY; CDR2 reads SVGAGI. CDR3: CASRLTGGEGQPQHF. CDR3 nucleotide sequence: TGTGCCAGCAGACTGACAGGGGGCGAGGGCCAGCCCCAGCATTTT.

This clone was counted between two and nine times. CDR3 coding DNA: TGTGCCAGCAGACAGGGGATGAGAGCTTTCTTT. This encodes CASRQGMRAFF. J is TRBJ1-1 and V is TRBV6-5; 7 bases are a match to TRBD1. V shed 6 bases, J shed 10 bases, and the junction held 5 bases outside the gene matches. This CDR3 spans 11 amino acids. From germline, CDR1 is MNHEY and CDR2 SVGAGI.

This clone has a handful of counts. Here the CDR3 DNA reads TGTGCCTGGCAGGGGGCTAGTGAAAAACTGTTTTTT. Its protein product is CAWQGASEKLFF. This chain connects TRBV30 to TRBJ1-4; 8 bases are shared with TRBD1. The CDR3 is made up of 12 amino acids. The ends lost 5 bases at V and 7 bases at J; junction bases unmatched: 3. Germline loops: CDR1 GTSNPN, CDR2 SVGIG (reference sequence).

The gene calls are TRBV25-1 and TRBJ1-6; 8 positions match TRBD1. After removal of 6 bases from V and 7 bases from J, the junction contained 8 bases not matched to a gene. Germline assignment: CDR1 MGHDK and CDR2 SYGVNS. The CDR3 is made up of 15 amino acids. CDR3 in amino acids: CASSARGPRNSPLHF. DNA of the CDR3: TGTGCCAGCAGCGCCAGGGGGCCACGGAATTCACCCCTCCACTTT.

This chain links TRBV29-1 with TRBJ2-7; 11 nucleotides agree with TRBD1. This CDR3 has 14 residues. Per the germline V gene, CDR1 is SQVTM and CDR2 is ANQGSEA. The J segment lost 3 bases and the V segment lost 3 bases, leaving 4 bases of the junction unmatched. This CDR3 reads CSVDAGTGGYEQYF. Here the CDR3 DNA reads TGCAGCGTTGACGCCGGGACAGGGGGCTACGAGCAGTACTTC.

The chain uses TRBV7-9 and TRBJ2-1, with a weak D call TRBD2 (6 bases). The CDR3 runs 15 residues. Germline lookup yields CDR1 SEHNR and CDR2 FQNEAQ (reference sequence). V shed 5 bases and J shed 4 bases, with 15 bases lying between them. The CDR3 sequence is CASSQGGMPYNEQFF. For the CDR3, the DNA is TGTGCCAGCAGCCAAGGAGGGATGCCGTACAATGAGCAGTTCTTC.

The rearrangement joins TRBV6-5 to TRBJ1-5; 10 bases line up with TRBD1. The CDR3 is 15 amino acids. CDR1 and CDR2 (germline): MNHEY, SVGAGI. With V trimmed by 6 bases and J by 15 bases, 17 bases remained unmatched. DNA of the CDR3: TGTGCCAGCAGCTGGGACAGGGGTTCATCGGCCCGGTCGCATTTT. Translation gives CASSWDRGSSARSHF.

The chain has TRBV29-1 and TRBJ1-4; 10 nucleotides align to TRBD1. Germline CDR1 reads SQVTM; CDR2 reads ANQGSEA. Trimming took 6 bases from V and 6 from J; bases not matched to a gene: 4. The CDR3 totals 13 residues. The CDR3 bases are TGCAGCGTCCGGACAGGGGGATATGAAAAACTGTTTTTT. Encoded protein: CSVRTGGYEKLFF.

The gene calls are TRBV5-6 and TRBJ1-1, with 7 bases matching TRBD1. The CDR3 totals 14 residues. The junction had 7 bases not matched to a gene; V was cut back by 3 bases and J by 5 bases. Germline loops: CDR1 SGHDT, CDR2 YYEEEE. CDR3 region: CASSSTGAGTEAFF. The CDR3 nucleotides are TGTGCCAGCAGCTCCACAGGGGCGGGGACTGAAGCTTTCTTT.